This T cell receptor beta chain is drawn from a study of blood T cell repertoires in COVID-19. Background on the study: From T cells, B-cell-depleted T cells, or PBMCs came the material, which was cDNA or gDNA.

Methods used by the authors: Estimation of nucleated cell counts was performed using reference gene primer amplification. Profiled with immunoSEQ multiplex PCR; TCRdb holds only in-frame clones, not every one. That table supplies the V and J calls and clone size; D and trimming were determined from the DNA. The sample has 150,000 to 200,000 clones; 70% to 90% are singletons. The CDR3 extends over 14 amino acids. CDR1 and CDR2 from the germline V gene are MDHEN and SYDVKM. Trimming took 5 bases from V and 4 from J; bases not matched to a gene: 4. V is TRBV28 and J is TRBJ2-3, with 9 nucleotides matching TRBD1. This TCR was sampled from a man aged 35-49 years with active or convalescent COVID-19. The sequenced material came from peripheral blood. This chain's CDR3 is CASSRTGESDTQYF. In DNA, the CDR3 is TGTGCCAGCAGTCGGACAGGGGAATCAGATACGCAGTATTTT. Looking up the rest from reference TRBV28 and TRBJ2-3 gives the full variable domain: DVKVTQSSRYLVKRTGEKVFLECVQDMDHENMFWYRQDPGLGLRLIYFSYDVKMKEKGDIPEGYSVSREKKERFSLILESASTNQTSMYLCASSRTGESDTQYFGPGTRLTVL.